The rows below give T cell receptor beta chains drawn from one sample of a study of regulatory T cells in long-lasting Graves disease. One entry per CDR3 protein results from TCRdb running MiXCR on the multiplex PCR reads. The top ten hold around 21% of the sample, which has about 330,000 distinct CDR3 sequences, around 15% seen once. These records were also assigned to another study, of T cells in Graves' hyperthyroidism and ophthalmopathy.

This specimen was peripheral blood mononuclear cells (PBMCs), taken at new diagnosis, from a patient treated with antithyroid drugs. The receptors shown here come from a woman in her late teens or twenties with Graves disease. CDR3s include the opening cysteine and the closing phenylalanine or tryptophan. D genes are given only for firm matches. The size entry is marked missing in some rows and otherwise reads once, few, many or a size class.

d_gene	abundance	j_gene	v_gene	CDR3nt	CDR3aa
-	many	TRBJ2-5	TRBV7-9	TGTGCCAGCAGCTTAGGAGGTTCTCAAGAGACCCAGTACTTC	CASSLGGSQETQYF
-	many	TRBJ1-1	TRBV2	TGTGCCAGCAGTAAACCGGGACACTCGAACACTGAAGCTTTCTTT	CASSKPGHSNTEAFF
-	many	TRBJ2-3	TRBV11-2	TGTGCCAGCAGATCCAGGGCCACGTCAGATACGCAGTATTTT	CASRSRATSDTQYF
-	-	TRBJ2-1	TRBV28	TGTGCCAGCAGTTTATGGAACAATGAGCAGTTCTTC	CASSLWNNEQFF
TRBD2	-	TRBJ2-3	TRBV20-1	TGCAGTGCTAGAGCCCGACTAGCGGGGGCGGATACGCAGTATTTT	CSARARLAGADTQYF
-	few	TRBJ1-1	TRBV20-1	TGCAGTGCTAGAGATCCCGGCAGGGCATACACTGAAGCTTTCTTT	CSARDPGRAYTEAFF
TRBD1	many	TRBJ2-7	TRBV6-2/TRBV6-3	TGTGCCGGGGGACAGGGACCCTACGAGCAGTACTTC	CAGGQGPYEQYF
TRBD2	few	TRBJ2-1	TRBV10-1	TGCGCCAGCAGTGAGTCGGGACTAGCGCAGGGAGAGCAGTTCTTC	CASSESGLAQGEQFF
TRBD1	few	TRBJ1-5	TRBV4-1	TGCGCCAGCAGCCAAACAGGGGTGGGTGGCAATCAGCCCCAGCATTTT	CASSQTGVGGNQPQHF
TRBD2	many	TRBJ2-3	TRBV7-9	TGTGCCAGCAGCTGGACCGGGACTAGCTCAGATACGCAGTATTTT	CASSWTGTSSDTQYF
-	many	TRBJ1-5	TRBV20-1	TGCAGTGCTAAGTACCTCAGCAATCAGCCCCAGCATTTT	CSAKYLSNQPQHF
-	many	TRBJ1-1	TRBV3-1	TGTGCCAGCAGCCAAGAGGCAACAGCAGCTTTCTTT	CASSQEATAAFF
-	-	TRBJ2-2	TRBV7-3	TGTGCCAGCAGCCCTACTGCGGGCGTGAACACCGGGGAGCTGTTTTTT	CASSPTAGVNTGELFF
TRBD2	many	TRBJ2-1	TRBV29-1	TGCAGCGGACAAACTAGTAGCGGGTACAATGAGCAGTTCTTC	CSGQTSSGYNEQFF
TRBD2	-	TRBJ2-7	TRBV20-1	TGCAGTGCGGGGACTAGCGGGGGACGGTACGAGCAGTACTTC	CSAGTSGGRYEQYF
-	many	TRBJ1-1	TRBV3-1	TGTGCCAGCAGCCAAGAGGCCAAGAACACTGAAGCTTTCTTT	CASSQEAKNTEAFF
TRBD1	many	TRBJ2-1	TRBV7-8	TGTGCCAGCAGCTTAGCGCTGGGACAGGCAGTCAATGAGCAGTTCTTC	CASSLALGQAVNEQFF
TRBD1	-	TRBJ2-1	TRBV6-2/TRBV6-3	TGTGCCAGCAGTGAATGGGCAGGGGGCTACAATGAGCAGTTCTTC	CASSEWAGGYNEQFF
-	-	TRBJ2-1	TRBV6-5	TGTGCCAGCAGTTACTTGCTCTCCTACAATGAGCAGTTCTTC	CASSYLLSYNEQFF
-	-	TRBJ2-7	TRBV19	TGTGCCAGTAGTATAGCTAGCGCCGATATCTACGAGCAGTACTTC	CASSIASADIYEQYF
-	many	TRBJ2-4	TRBV2	TGTGCCAGCAGGGGGGGCGGGGAGGACATTCAGTACTTC	CASRGGGEDIQYF
TRBD1	-	TRBJ1-2	TRBV20-1	TGCAGTGCGCAAGACTTACAGGGGGTGTATGGCTACACCTTC	CSAQDLQGVYGYTF
TRBD1	-	TRBJ2-5	TRBV6-5	TGTGCCAGCAGTTACGGGGACAGCCAAGAGACCCAGTACTTC	CASSYGDSQETQYF
TRBD1	many	TRBJ1-1	TRBV2	TGTGCCAGCAGGGACAGGGTCGGCACTGAAGCTTTCTTT	CASRDRVGTEAFF
-	many	TRBJ1-1	TRBV5-1	TGCGCCAGCAGCTTGGAGGGGGGGCGAGGCACTGAAGCTTTCTTT	CASSLEGGRGTEAFF
-	few	TRBJ1-4	TRBV12-3/TRBV12-4	TGTGCCAGCGGGGGCATGGGCAATAATGAAAAACTGTTTTTT	CASGGMGNNEKLFF
TRBD2	many	TRBJ2-3	TRBV4-1	TGTGCCAGCAGCACAAGCGGGGGGGCCACAGATACGCAGTATTTT	CASSTSGGATDTQYF
TRBD2	many	TRBJ2-1	TRBV11-1	TGTGCCAGCAGACCGACTAGCGGGTTGAATGAGCAGTTCTTC	CASRPTSGLNEQFF
TRBD1	few	TRBJ1-1	TRBV11-1	TGTGCCAGCGGTACCGGGACAGGGACTGGAGCTTTCTTT	CASGTGTGTGAFF
TRBD2	-	TRBJ2-7	TRBV11-2	TGTGCCAGCAGCTCGGGACTAGCGGGAGCTGGTGAGCAGTACTTC	CASSSGLAGAGEQYF